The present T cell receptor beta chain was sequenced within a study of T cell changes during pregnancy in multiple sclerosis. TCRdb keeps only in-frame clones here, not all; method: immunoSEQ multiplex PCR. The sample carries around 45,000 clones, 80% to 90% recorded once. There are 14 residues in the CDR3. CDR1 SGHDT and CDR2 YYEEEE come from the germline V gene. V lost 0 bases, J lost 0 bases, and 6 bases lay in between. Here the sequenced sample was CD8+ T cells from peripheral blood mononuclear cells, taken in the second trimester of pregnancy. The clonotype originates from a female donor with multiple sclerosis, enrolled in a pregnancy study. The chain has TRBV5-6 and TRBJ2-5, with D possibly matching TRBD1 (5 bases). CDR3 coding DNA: TGTGCCAGCAGCTTGGGACAGTACCAAGAGACCCAGTACTTC. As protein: CASSLGQYQETQYF.